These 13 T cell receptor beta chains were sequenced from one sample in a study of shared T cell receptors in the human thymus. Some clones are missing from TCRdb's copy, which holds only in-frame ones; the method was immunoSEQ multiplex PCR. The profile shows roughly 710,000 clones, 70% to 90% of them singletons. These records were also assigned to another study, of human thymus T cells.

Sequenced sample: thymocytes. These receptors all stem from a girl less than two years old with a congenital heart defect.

The CDR3 DNA reads as TGCAGCGTTGAAGGGGGACAGGGGGAATACAATGAGCAGTTCTTC. This encodes CSVEGGQGEYNEQFF. The chain joins TRBV29-1 to TRBJ2-1; 11 bases fit TRBD1. J lost 4 bases, V lost 1 base, and 3 bases had no gene match. This CDR3 is built from 15 residues. Per germline, CDR1 SQVTM and CDR2 ANQGSEA.

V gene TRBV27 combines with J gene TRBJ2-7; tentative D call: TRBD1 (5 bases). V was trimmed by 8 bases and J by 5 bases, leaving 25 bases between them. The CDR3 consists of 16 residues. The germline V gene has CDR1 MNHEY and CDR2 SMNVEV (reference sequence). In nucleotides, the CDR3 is TGTGCCAGCGCCAACAACCCCAGGGTTAGGAGAAACGAGCAGTACTTC. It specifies CASANNPRVRRNEQYF.

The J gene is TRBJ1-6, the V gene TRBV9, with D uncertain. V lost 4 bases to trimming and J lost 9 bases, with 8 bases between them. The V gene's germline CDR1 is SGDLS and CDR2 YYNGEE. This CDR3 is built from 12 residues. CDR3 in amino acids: CASSPGGSPLHF. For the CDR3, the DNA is TGTGCCAGCAGCCCCGGCGGTTCACCCCTCCACTTT.

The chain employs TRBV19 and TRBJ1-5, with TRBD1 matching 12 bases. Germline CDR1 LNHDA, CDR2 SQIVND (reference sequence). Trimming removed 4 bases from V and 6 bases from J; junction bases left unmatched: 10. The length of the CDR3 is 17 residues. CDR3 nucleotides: TGTGCCAGTAGTACCCGGGACAGGGGGCACTTTAGTCAGCCCCAGCATTTT. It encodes CASSTRDRGHFSQPQHF.

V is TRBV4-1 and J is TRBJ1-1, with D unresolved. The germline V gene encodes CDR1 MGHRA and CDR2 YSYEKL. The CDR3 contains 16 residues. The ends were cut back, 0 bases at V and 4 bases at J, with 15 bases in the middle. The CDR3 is CASSQDCSGVSTEAFF. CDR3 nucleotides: TGCGCCAGCAGCCAAGATTGCTCCGGGGTGTCCACTGAAGCTTTCTTT.

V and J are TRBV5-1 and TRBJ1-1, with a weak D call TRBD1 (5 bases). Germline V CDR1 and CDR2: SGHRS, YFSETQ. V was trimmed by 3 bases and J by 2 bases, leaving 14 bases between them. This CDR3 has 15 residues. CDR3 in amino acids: CASSWDPGGNTEAFF. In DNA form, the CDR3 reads TGCGCCAGCAGCTGGGACCCCGGGGGAAACACTGAAGCTTTCTTT.

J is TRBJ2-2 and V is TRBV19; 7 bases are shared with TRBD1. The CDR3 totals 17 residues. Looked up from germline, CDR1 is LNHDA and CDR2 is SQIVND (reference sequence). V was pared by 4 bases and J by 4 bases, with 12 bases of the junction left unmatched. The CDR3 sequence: CASSTPAGTATTGELFF. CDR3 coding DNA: TGTGCCAGTAGTACACCTGCCGGGACAGCCACCACCGGGGAGCTGTTTTTT.

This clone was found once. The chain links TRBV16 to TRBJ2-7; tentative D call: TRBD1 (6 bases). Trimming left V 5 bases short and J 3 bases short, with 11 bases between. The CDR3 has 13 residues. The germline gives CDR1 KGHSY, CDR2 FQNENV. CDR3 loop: CASSSRDNYEQYF. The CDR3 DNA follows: TGTGCCAGCAGCTCACGGGACAACTACGAGCAGTACTTC.

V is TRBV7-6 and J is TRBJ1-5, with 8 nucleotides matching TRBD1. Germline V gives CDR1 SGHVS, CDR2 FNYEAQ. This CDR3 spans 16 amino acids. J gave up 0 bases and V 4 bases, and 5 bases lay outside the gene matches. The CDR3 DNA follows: TGTGCCAGCAGCTCAGGGACAGGAATTAGCAATCAGCCCCAGCATTTT. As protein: CASSSGTGISNQPQHF.

CDR3 DNA: TGCGCCAGCAGCCAAGAGAAGGTACTAGCACCCCGCCCCGAGCAGTTCTTC. The encoded protein is CASSQEKVLAPRPEQFF. The chain recombines TRBV4-3 with TRBJ2-1; D is possibly TRBD2 (6 bases). Germline V gene sequence: CDR1 LGHNA, CDR2 YSLEER. This CDR3 contains 17 residues. V lost 0 bases and J lost 10, with 22 bases in between.

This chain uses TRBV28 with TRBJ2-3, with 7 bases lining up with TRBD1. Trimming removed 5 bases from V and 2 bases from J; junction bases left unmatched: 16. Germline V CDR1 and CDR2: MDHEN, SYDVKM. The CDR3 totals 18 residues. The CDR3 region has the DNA TGTGCCAGCAGTCCTCCAGCCAGTACGGGACAGCCCACAGATACGCAGTATTTT. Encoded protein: CASSPPASTGQPTDTQYF.

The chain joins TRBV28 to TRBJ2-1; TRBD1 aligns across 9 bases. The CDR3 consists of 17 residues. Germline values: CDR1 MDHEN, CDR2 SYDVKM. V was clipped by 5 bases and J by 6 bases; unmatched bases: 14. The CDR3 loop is CASSPLGDRALPNEQFF. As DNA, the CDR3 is TGTGCCAGCAGTCCCCTAGGGGACAGGGCCCTACCCAATGAGCAGTTCTTC.

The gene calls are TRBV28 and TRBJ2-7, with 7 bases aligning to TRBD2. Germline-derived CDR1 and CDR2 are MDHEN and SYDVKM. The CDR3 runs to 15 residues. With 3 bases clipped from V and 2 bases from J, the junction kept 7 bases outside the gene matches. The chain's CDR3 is CASSLGGSPAYEQYF. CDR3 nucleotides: TGTGCCAGCAGTTTGGGGGGGTCTCCCGCCTACGAGCAGTACTTC.